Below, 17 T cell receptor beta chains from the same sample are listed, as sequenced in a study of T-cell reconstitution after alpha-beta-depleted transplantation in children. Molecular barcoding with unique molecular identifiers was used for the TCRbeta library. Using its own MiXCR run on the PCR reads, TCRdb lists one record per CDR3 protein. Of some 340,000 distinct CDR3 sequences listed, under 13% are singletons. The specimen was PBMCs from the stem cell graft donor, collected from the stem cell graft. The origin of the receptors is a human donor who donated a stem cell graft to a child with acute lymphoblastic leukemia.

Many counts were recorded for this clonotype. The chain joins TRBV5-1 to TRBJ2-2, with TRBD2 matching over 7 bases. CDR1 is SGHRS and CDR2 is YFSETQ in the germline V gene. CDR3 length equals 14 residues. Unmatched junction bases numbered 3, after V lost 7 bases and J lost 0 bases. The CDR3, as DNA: TGCGCCAGCCGGCTAGCGGCGAACACCGGGGAGCTGTTTTTT. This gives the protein CASRLAANTGELFF.

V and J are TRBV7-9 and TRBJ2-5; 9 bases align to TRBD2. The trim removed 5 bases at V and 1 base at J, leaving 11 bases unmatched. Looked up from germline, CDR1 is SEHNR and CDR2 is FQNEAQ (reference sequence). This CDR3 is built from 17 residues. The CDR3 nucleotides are TGTGCCAGCAGCCAAGTAGTGAAAGCGGGAGGCCAAGAGACCCAGTACTTC. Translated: CASSQVVKAGGQETQYF.

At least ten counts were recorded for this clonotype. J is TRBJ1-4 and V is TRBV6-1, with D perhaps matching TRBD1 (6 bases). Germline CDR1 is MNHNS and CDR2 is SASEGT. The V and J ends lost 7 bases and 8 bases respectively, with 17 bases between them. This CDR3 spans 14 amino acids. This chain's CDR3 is CASKEGRGSEKLFF. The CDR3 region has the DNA TGTGCCAGCAAGGAAGGCAGGGGATCGGAAAAACTGTTTTTT.

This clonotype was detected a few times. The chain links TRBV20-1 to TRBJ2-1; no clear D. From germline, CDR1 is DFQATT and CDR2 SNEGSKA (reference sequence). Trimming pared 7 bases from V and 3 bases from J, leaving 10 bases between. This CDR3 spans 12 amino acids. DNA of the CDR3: TGCAGTGGGCTAGTTTTCTACAATGAGCAGTTCTTC. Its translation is CSGLVFYNEQFF.

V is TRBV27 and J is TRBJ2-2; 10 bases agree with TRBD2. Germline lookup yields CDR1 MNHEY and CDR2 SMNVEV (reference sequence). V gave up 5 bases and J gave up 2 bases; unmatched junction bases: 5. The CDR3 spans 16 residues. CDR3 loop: CASSPGTSANTGELFF. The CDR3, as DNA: TGTGCCAGCAGTCCCGGGACTAGCGCCAACACCGGGGAGCTGTTTTTT.

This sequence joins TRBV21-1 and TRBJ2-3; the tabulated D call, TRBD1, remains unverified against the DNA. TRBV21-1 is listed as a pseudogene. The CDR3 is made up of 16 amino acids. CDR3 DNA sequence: TGTGCCAGCAGCAAAAGGAAGGGGTGGGACACAGATACGCAGTATTTT. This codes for CASSKRKGWDTDTQYF.

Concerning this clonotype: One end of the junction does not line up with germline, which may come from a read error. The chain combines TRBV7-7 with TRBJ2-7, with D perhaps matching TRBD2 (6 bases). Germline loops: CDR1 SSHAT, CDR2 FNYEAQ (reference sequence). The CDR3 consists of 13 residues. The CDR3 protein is CASSVEGDYEQYF. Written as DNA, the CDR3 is TGTGCTAGCAGCGTGGAGGGAGACTACGAGCAGTACTTC.

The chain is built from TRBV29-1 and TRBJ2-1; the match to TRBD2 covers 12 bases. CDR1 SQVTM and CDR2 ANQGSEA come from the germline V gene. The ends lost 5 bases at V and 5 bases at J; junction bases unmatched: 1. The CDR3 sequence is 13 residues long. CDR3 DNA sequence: TGCAGCGTTCGACTAGCGGGGGACAATGAGCAGTTCTTC. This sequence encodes CSVRLAGDNEQFF.

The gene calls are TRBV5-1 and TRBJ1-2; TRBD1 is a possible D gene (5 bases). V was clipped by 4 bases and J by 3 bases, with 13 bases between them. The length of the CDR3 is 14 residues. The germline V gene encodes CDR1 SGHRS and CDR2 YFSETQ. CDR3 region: CASSVVQGDYGYTF. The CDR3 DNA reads TGCGCCAGCAGCGTTGTCCAGGGTGACTATGGCTACACCTTC. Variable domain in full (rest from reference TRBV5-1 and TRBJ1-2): KAGVTQTPRYLIKTRGQQVTLSCSPISGHRSVSWYQQTPGQGLQFLFEYFSETQRNKGNFPGRFSGRQFSNSRSEMNVSTLELGDSALYLCASSVVQGDYGYTFGSGTRLTVV.

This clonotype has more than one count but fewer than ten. The CDR3 DNA follows: TGTGCCAGCAGTAACGCCCCGCGGGGCTCCACTATTGGCTACACCTTC. It is translated as CASSNAPRGSTIGYTF. The chain employs TRBV6-1 and TRBJ1-2; possible D gene TRBD1, 5 bases. Germline values: CDR1 MNHNS, CDR2 SASEGT. The CDR3 is 16 residues long. V shed 5 bases and J shed 7 bases, with 23 bases lying between them.

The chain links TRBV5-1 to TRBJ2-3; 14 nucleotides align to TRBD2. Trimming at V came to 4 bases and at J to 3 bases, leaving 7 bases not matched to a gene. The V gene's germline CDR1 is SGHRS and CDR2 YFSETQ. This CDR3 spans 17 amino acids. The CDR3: CASSTAGTSGSTDTQYF. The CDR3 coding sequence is TGCGCCAGCAGCACCGCCGGGACTAGCGGGAGTACAGATACGCAGTATTTT. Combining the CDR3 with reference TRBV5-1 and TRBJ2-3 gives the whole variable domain KAGVTQTPRYLIKTRGQQVTLSCSPISGHRSVSWYQQTPGQGLQFLFEYFSETQRNKGNFPGRFSGRQFSNSRSEMNVSTLELGDSALYLCASSTAGTSGSTDTQYFGPGTRLTVL.

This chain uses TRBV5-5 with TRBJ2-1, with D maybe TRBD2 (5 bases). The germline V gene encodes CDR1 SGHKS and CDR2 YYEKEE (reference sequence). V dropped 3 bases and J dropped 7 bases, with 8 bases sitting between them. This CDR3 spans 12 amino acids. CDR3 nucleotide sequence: TGTGCCAGCAGCTCAGAGGGAAATGAGCAGTTCTTC. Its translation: CASSSEGNEQFF.

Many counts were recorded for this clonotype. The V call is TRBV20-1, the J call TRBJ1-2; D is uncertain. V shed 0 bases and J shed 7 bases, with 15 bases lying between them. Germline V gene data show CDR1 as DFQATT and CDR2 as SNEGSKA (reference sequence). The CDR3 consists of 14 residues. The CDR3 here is CSARDYLDVVGYTF. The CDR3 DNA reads TGCAGTGCTAGAGATTATCTCGATGTAGTTGGCTACACCTTC.

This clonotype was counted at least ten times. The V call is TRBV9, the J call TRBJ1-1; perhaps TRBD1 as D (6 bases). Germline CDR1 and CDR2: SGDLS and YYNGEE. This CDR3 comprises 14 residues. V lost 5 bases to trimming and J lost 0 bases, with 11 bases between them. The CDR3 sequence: CASSVGQMNTEAFF. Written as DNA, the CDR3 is TGTGCCAGCAGTGTCGGACAGATGAACACTGAAGCTTTCTTT.

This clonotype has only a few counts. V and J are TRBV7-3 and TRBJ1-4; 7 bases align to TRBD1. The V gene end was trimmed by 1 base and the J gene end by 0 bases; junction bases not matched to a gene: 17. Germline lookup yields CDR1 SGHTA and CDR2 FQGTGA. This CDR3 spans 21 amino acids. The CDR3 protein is CASSLRVRWDRKLATNEKLFF. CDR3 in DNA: TGTGCCAGCAGCTTAAGAGTCCGTTGGGACAGAAAGTTAGCAACTAATGAAAAACTGTTTTTT.

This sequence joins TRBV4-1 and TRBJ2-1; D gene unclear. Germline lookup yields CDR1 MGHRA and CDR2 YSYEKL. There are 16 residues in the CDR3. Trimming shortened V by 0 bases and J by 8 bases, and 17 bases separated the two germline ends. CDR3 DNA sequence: TGCGCCAGCAGCCAAGATGGTGGGAAGGCCTATCATGAGCAGTTCTTC. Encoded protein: CASSQDGGKAYHEQFF.

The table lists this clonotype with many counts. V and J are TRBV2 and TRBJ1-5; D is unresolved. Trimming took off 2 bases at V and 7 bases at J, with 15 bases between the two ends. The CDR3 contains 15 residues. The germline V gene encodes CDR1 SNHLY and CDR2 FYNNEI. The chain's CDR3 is CASSETAYNRQPQHF. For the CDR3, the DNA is TGTGCCAGCAGTGAAACGGCGTATAATCGGCAGCCCCAGCATTTT.